This record concerns one TCR beta chain sequence. This sample was included in a study of blood T cell repertoires in COVID-19. Study overall: COVID-19 samples collected from the United States, Italy and Spain covered acute and convalescent phases. Sources were T cells, B-cell-depleted T cells, or PBMCs; the material itself was cDNA or gDNA.

Recruits, aged roughly 18 to 100 years, lived in 20 to 30 US areas. Donors in Cohort 3 who had recovered were those with two negative PCRs, healthcare professional clearance, or resolution of their symptoms. Profiled with immunoSEQ multiplex PCR; TCRdb holds only in-frame clones, not every one. The sample lists about 210,000 clones, about 87% occurring once. Trimming removed 8 bases from V and 4 bases from J, with 11 bases in between. CDR1 LNHDA and CDR2 SQIVND come from the germline V gene (reference sequence). The CDR3 has 12 residues. The sequencing input was PBMCs or T cells enriched from blood (not recorded which). This sequence originates from a man in his thirties or forties who had recovered from COVID-19. The V and J genes are TRBV19 and TRBJ2-5; D might be TRBD2 (6 bases). The CDR3 coding sequence is TGTGCCAGTGCGTCGGAGGGAGAGACCCAGTACTTC. The encoded protein is CASASEGETQYF.